This T cell receptor beta chain was captured by sequencing in a study of CXCR3-negative and CXCR3-positive naive CD8 T cells. The wider study: Each library held about 1.5 +/- 0.3 million TRB reads, 120 million to 150 million in total. Whole-study results and caveats: Most assays were run on fresh PBMCs (CXCR3 expression partially decreased after cryopreservation). For naive cells, CXCR3-negative and CXCR3-positive subsets had similar TRBV-TRBJ usage; for memory cells, usage differed. The study found comparably high diversity in both naive subsets and much lower diversity in memory CD8+ cells.

The authors made the TRB cDNA libraries by 5' RACE using UMI labels. No DNA is given; TCRdb re-called the 5' RACE reads and lists each CDR3 protein once. The listing records about 22,000 distinct CDR3 sequences. Details on this clonotype: What it recognizes is unknown.

Germline V gene sequence: CDR1 SEHNR, CDR2 FQNEAQ (reference sequence). The CDR3 is 15 residues long. This receptor was obtained from a human donor in good health. Some clones in this sample may be carry-over from other donors' samples. The genes are TRBV7-9 and TRBJ2-5; TCRdb designates TRBD1, a call that cannot be tested without DNA. Sequencing was done on a sample of memory CD8+ T cells from blood. This CDR3 reads CASSPEPGAEETQYF.